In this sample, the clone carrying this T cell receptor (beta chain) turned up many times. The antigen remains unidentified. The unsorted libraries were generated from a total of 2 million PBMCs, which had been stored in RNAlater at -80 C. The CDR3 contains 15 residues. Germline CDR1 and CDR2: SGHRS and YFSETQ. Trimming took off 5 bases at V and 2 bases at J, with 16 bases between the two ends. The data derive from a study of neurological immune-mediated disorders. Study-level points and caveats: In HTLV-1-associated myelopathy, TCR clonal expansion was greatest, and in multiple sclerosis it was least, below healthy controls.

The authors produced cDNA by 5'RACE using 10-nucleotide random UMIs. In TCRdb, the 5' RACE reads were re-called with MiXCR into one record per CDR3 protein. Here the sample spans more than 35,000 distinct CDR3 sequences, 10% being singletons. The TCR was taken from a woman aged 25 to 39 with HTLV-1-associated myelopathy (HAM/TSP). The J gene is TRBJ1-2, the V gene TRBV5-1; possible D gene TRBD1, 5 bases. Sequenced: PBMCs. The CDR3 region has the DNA TGCGCCAGCAGAGGTGGTGGGGCCGGCAACTATGGCTACACCTTC. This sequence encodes CASRGGGAGNYGYTF.